A single sample is the source of the 10 T cell receptor beta chains below, sequenced in a study of T-cell memory formation after mild COVID-19. Each CDR3 protein is one row after TCRdb ran MiXCR on the 5' RACE reads. The sample lists more than 150,000 distinct CDR3 sequences; about 18% were seen once. Sequences were obtained from PBMCs or a T cell subset sorted from them (not recorded which). These receptor sequences come from a man younger than 35 who had mild COVID-19 (a few samples of this study predate the infection). Cell type and time point are not known.

The CDR3 spells CASSEGLAQSDTQYF. The CDR3 nucleotides read TGCGCCAGCAGTGAGGGACTAGCGCAATCAGATACGCAGTATTTT. The genes are TRBV10-1 and TRBJ2-3; 9 bases are a match to TRBD2. J was trimmed by 4 bases and V by 2 bases; bases with no gene match: 4. The germline V gene encodes CDR1 WNHNN and CDR2 SYGVQD (reference sequence). The CDR3 runs to 15 residues.

This chain uses TRBV19 with TRBJ2-3; 9 bases match TRBD2. This CDR3 comprises 14 residues. Germline-derived CDR1 and CDR2 are LNHDA and SQIVND (reference sequence). V gave up 8 bases and J gave up 1 base; unmatched junction bases: 4. This CDR3 is CASRRTSGTDTQYF. The CDR3 nucleotides read TGTGCCAGTCGGCGGACTAGCGGCACAGATACGCAGTATTTT.

The genes are TRBV6-5 and TRBJ1-2; 9 bases are a match to TRBD1. Germline CDR1 and CDR2: MNHEY and SVGAGI. The CDR3 runs 17 residues. The J segment lost 1 base and the V segment lost 0 bases, leaving 6 bases of the junction unmatched. CDR3 nucleotides: TGTGCCAGCAGTTACTCCTACCGGGACAGGGATAACTATGGCTACACCTTC. It translates to CASSYSYRDRDNYGYTF.

V gene TRBV12-3 or TRBV12-4 combines with J gene TRBJ1-6; TRBD1 agrees at 7 bases. Trimming at V came to 6 bases and at J to 3 bases, leaving 2 bases not matched to a gene. This CDR3 has 14 amino acids. This CDR3 reads CASRGQYYNSPLHF. CDR3 DNA: TGTGCCAGCAGGGGACAGTACTATAATTCACCCCTCCACTTT.

A few counts support this clonotype. The rearrangement links TRBV20-1 to TRBJ2-1; D is unresolved. There are 14 residues in the CDR3. V was pared by 3 bases and J by 0 bases, with 9 bases between. Germline CDR1 reads DFQATT; CDR2 reads SNEGSKA (reference sequence). The CDR3 sequence: CSASSGDSYNEQFF. The CDR3 region has the DNA TGCAGTGCTAGTAGTGGAGACTCCTACAATGAGCAGTTCTTC.

V and J are TRBV29-1 and TRBJ1-1; the D gene is possibly TRBD1 (5 bases). The germline CDR1 and CDR2 sequences are SQVTM and ANQGSEA. V was clipped by 1 base and J by 5 bases, with 14 bases between them. CDR3 length: 14 amino acids. In DNA form, the CDR3 reads TGCAGCGTTGAAGCCCGGGGGGGGGATACTGAAGCTTTCTTT. Residues: CSVEARGGDTEAFF.

The chain employs TRBV5-1 and TRBJ1-2; tentative D call: TRBD1 (5 bases). The V gene's germline CDR1 is SGHRS and CDR2 YFSETQ. V lost 0 bases and J lost 1, with 16 bases in between. The CDR3 loop spans 17 amino acids. CDR3 sequence reads: CASSLADGAVVNYGYTF. The CDR3 bases are TGCGCCAGCAGCTTGGCCGACGGGGCTGTCGTTAACTATGGCTACACCTTC.

The chain has TRBV11-2 and TRBJ1-2; unclear D gene. Per germline, CDR1 SGHAT and CDR2 FQNNGV. CDR3 size: 12 residues. The V and J ends lost 3 bases and 7 bases respectively, with 9 bases between them. In nucleotides, the CDR3 is TGTGCCAGCAGCTTCACGGCGGGTGGCTACACCTTC. It encodes CASSFTAGGYTF.

This clonotype was counted only a few times. J is TRBJ2-7 and V is TRBV23-1; TRBD1 matches 11 bases. TRBV23-1 is marked as an open reading frame, function uncertain. The CDR3 covers 12 residues. The V and J ends lost 6 bases and 6 bases, in that order; junction bases with no gene match: 1. CDR3 DNA sequence: TGCGCCAGCAGGGACAGGGGGCTCGAGCAGTACGTC. It encodes CASRDRGLEQYV.

The chain couples TRBV4-2 to TRBJ2-3; no definite D call. Germline assignment: CDR1 LGHNA and CDR2 YNFKEQ. The CDR3 contains 16 residues. V was clipped by 1 base and J by 5 bases, with 16 bases between them. The CDR3 here is CASSQGFSGYEDTQYF. CDR3 DNA sequence: TGTGCCAGCAGCCAAGGATTCTCCGGTTATGAAGATACGCAGTATTTT.